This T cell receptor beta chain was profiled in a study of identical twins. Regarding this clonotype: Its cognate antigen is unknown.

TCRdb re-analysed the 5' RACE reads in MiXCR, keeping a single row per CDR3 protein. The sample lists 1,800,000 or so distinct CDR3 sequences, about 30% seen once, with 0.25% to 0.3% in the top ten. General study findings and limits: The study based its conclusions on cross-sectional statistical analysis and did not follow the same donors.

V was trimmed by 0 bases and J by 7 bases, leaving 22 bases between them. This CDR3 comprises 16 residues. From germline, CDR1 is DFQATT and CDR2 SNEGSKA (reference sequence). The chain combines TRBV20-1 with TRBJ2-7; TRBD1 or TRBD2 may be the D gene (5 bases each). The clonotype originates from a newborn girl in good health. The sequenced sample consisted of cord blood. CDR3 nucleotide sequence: TGCAGTGCTAGAGATGAGGGGCGGTTTAAGACCAATGAGCAGTACTTC. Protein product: CSARDEGRFKTNEQYF.